What follows describes a single T cell receptor beta chain. Its antigen is unknown. The CDR3 loop spans 13 amino acids. Trimming removed 7 bases from V and 10 bases from J; junction bases left unmatched: 8. Germline CDR1 and CDR2: SQVTM and ANQGSEA. These data belong to a study of memory CD4+ T cells and cytomegalovirus serostatus. Whole-study context: Healthy Belgian adult donors included nine or ten CMV-positive and 24 CMV-negative people.

Per the authors' pipeline: Out-of-frame sequences were removed, leaving 2 million to 2.5 million distinct TCRbeta sequences. Generated by immunoSEQ multiplex PCR, the TCRdb table keeps only in-frame clones and is missing some. V and J calls and clone size are those listed in that table; D and trimming were worked out from the DNA. Altogether some 29,000 clones are present, around 76% being singletons, with the ten largest covering more than 0.5%. Single viable CD3+CD4+CD8-CD45RO+ cells were sorted as the memory CD4+ T cells. Total CD4+ T cells were enriched by CD4 positive selection. Study-wide findings and caveats: Suggested: most of the CMV-linked TCR signature lies in CD4+ memory cells.

The V gene is TRBV29-1, the J gene TRBJ1-6; 9 bases fit TRBD1. Sample: memory CD4+ T cells from blood. The sequence derives from an adult in good health and CMV-seronegative. Some clones in this sample may be carry-over from other donors' samples. The DNA of the CDR3 is TGCAGCGCCGGGGACAGGGTGGGCTCACCCCTCCACTTT. Encoded protein: CSAGDRVGSPLHF.